This T cell receptor (beta chain) was identified in a study of beta chain features in type 1 diabetes. CDR1 and CDR2 (germline): SEHNR, FQNEAQ (reference sequence). V trimming: 6 bases; J trimming: 1 base; junction bases outside the gene matches: 6. This CDR3 comprises 17 residues. One heparinised draw of blood, averaging about 116 mL, came from each donor. The investigators reverse transcribed all of the isolated RNA, so they sequenced expressed TCRB transcripts. The data were produced by immunoSEQ multiplex PCR, yet TCRdb's version contains in-frame clones alone and is incomplete. The profile covers about 150,000 clones, with nearly 50% appearing a single time and approximately 0.4% taken by the ten largest.

Sample: Tregs from blood. The receptor's source is a man aged 18 to 30 in good health. This chain links TRBV7-9 with TRBJ2-5; 15 bases line up with TRBD2. In DNA, the CDR3 is TGTGCCAGCAGTCAAGGGACTAGCGGGGGGCTCCAAGAGACCCAGTACTTC. It encodes CASSQGTSGGLQETQYF.